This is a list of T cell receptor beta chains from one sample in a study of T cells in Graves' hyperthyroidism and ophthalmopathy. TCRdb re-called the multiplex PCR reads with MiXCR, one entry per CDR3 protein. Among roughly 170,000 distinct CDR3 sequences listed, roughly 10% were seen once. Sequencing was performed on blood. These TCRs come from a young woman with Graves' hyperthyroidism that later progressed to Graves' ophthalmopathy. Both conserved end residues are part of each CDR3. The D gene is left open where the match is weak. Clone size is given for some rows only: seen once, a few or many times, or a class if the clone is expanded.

cdr3_nt: TGTGCCAGTAGTACCGGCAGGGGATTTGGTTCACCCCTCCACTTT; cdr3_aa: CASSTGRGFGSPLHF; d_call: .; j_call: TRBJ1-6; clone_size: many; v_call: TRBV19
cdr3_nt: TGCAGTGCTAGAGGGGGAAGCACAGATACGCAGTATTTT; cdr3_aa: CSARGGSTDTQYF; d_call: .; j_call: TRBJ2-3; clone_size: many; v_call: TRBV20-1
cdr3_nt: TGTGCCAGCAGCCAAGTTCGTCGGACAGGGAGAGTAGAGGTCAATTCACCCCTCCACTTT; cdr3_aa: CASSQVRRTGRVEVNSPLHF; d_call: TRBD1; j_call: TRBJ1-6; clone_size: .; v_call: TRBV4-2
cdr3_nt: TGTGCCTGGAGGGGGGCATCCGGGGCCAACGTCCTGACTTTC; cdr3_aa: CAWRGASGANVLTF; d_call: .; j_call: TRBJ2-6; clone_size: many; v_call: TRBV30
cdr3_nt: TGTGCCAGTAGTATATTTCCCACCGGGACACGAAATGAAAAACTGTTTTTT; cdr3_aa: CASSIFPTGTRNEKLFF; d_call: .; j_call: TRBJ1-4; clone_size: .; v_call: TRBV19
cdr3_nt: TGTGCCAGCAGTTACGACGGGATGTCTCTTAATCCACCCCTCCACTTT; cdr3_aa: CASSYDGMSLNPPLHF; d_call: .; j_call: TRBJ1-6; clone_size: .; v_call: TRBV6-5
cdr3_nt: TGTGCCAGCACCTTCGGCAACAGGGGCCACAACTATGGCTACACCTTC; cdr3_aa: CASTFGNRGHNYGYTF; d_call: TRBD1; j_call: TRBJ1-2; clone_size: many; v_call: TRBV5-6
cdr3_nt: TGTGCCAGTAGGAAACCGGGACAGGGGGCCTATGAGCAGTTCTTC; cdr3_aa: CASRKPGQGAYEQFF; d_call: TRBD1; j_call: TRBJ2-1; clone_size: few; v_call: TRBV19
cdr3_nt: TGCAGTGCTAGTTCGGGACAGGGCGTCTATGGCTACACCTTC; cdr3_aa: CSASSGQGVYGYTF; d_call: TRBD1; j_call: TRBJ1-2; clone_size: many; v_call: TRBV20-1
cdr3_nt: TGTGCCAGCAGCTTGAGCATATCAGATACGCAGTATTTT; cdr3_aa: CASSLSISDTQYF; d_call: .; j_call: TRBJ2-3; clone_size: many; v_call: TRBV7-3
cdr3_nt: TGTGCCAGCAGCGTAGGACAGGGGGCGCAGAATGAGCAGTTCTTC; cdr3_aa: CASSVGQGAQNEQFF; d_call: TRBD1; j_call: TRBJ2-1; clone_size: many; v_call: TRBV9
cdr3_nt: TGTGCCAGTAGACAACCCGGGACTGACTCCTACGAGCAGTACTTC; cdr3_aa: CASRQPGTDSYEQYF; d_call: .; j_call: TRBJ2-7; clone_size: .; v_call: TRBV19
cdr3_nt: TGTGCCAGCAGCCCCGTTAAGGGGCAAGAGACCCAGTACTTC; cdr3_aa: CASSPVKGQETQYF; d_call: .; j_call: TRBJ2-5; clone_size: few; v_call: TRBV4-2
cdr3_nt: TGTGCCAGCAGCTTATACCACGCCTCGGGTACGCAGTATTTT; cdr3_aa: CASSLYHASGTQYF; d_call: .; j_call: TRBJ2-3; clone_size: .; v_call: TRBV7-9
cdr3_nt: TGTGCCAGCAGTATTAGACGACGGAAGATGTCTTTCCCCCATCCCTACGAGCAGTACTTC; cdr3_aa: CASSIRRRKMSFPHPYEQYF; d_call: .; j_call: TRBJ2-7; clone_size: many; v_call: TRBV28
cdr3_nt: TGTGCCACCAGTGATCGTACTAGCGGGAGTTTAGAGACCCAGTACTTC; cdr3_aa: CATSDRTSGSLETQYF; d_call: TRBD2; j_call: TRBJ2-5; clone_size: few; v_call: TRBV24-1
cdr3_nt: TGCAGTGCTTTCCACCCGGGACAGCCCAATGAGCAGTTCTTC; cdr3_aa: CSAFHPGQPNEQFF; d_call: TRBD1; j_call: TRBJ2-1; clone_size: many; v_call: TRBV20-1
cdr3_nt: TGTGCCAGCAGTCCAGTCCCGGGACAGGGAAAGAGCTCTGGAAACACCATATATTTT; cdr3_aa: CASSPVPGQGKSSGNTIYF; d_call: TRBD1; j_call: TRBJ1-3; clone_size: many; v_call: TRBV12-3/TRBV12-4
cdr3_nt: TGTGCCAGCAGTTACGGACAGGGGAGCACAGATACGCAGTATTTT; cdr3_aa: CASSYGQGSTDTQYF; d_call: TRBD1; j_call: TRBJ2-3; clone_size: many; v_call: TRBV6-6
cdr3_nt: TGTGCCACCAGTGATTTGCGTACTGGGAGCGGCTACACCTTC; cdr3_aa: CATSDLRTGSGYTF; d_call: .; j_call: TRBJ1-2; clone_size: many; v_call: TRBV24-1
cdr3_nt: TGTGCCAGCAGTGGAAGCGGGAATCAGCGGGATGAGCAGTTCTTC; cdr3_aa: CASSGSGNQRDEQFF; d_call: TRBD2; j_call: TRBJ2-1; clone_size: many; v_call: TRBV5-8
cdr3_nt: TGTGCCAGCAGCCCGGGGGGTCCCTCCCCCAGAGATACGCAGTATTTT; cdr3_aa: CASSPGGPSPRDTQYF; d_call: TRBD2; j_call: TRBJ2-3; clone_size: .; v_call: TRBV3-1
cdr3_nt: TGTGCCAGCAGTGACAGCGGGAGTTCCACCGGGGAGCTGTTTTTT; cdr3_aa: CASSDSGSSTGELFF; d_call: TRBD2; j_call: TRBJ2-2; clone_size: many; v_call: TRBV2
cdr3_nt: TGTGCCAGTAGTTCCAATGACAGGTATAGCAATCAGCCCCAGCATTTT; cdr3_aa: CASSSNDRYSNQPQHF; d_call: .; j_call: TRBJ1-5; clone_size: many; v_call: TRBV19
cdr3_nt: TGTGCCAGCAGCTTGGACAGGGTAGTAGGCGGCTACACCTTC; cdr3_aa: CASSLDRVVGGYTF; d_call: TRBD1; j_call: TRBJ1-2; clone_size: many; v_call: TRBV7-2
cdr3_nt: TGTGCCAGCAGCTTAGAAGGGGTTGTTTCCTACGAGCAGTACTTC; cdr3_aa: CASSLEGVVSYEQYF; d_call: .; j_call: TRBJ2-7; clone_size: many; v_call: TRBV7-2
cdr3_nt: TGCAGTGCCGTTTATTTGCGGGGGGCTCTACTCTCCTACAATGAGCAGTTCTTC; cdr3_aa: CSAVYLRGALLSYNEQFF; d_call: TRBD2; j_call: TRBJ2-1; clone_size: many; v_call: TRBV20-1
cdr3_nt: TGTGCCAGCAGTTTAGGGACGGAATTGGGGTATGGCTACACCTTC; cdr3_aa: CASSLGTELGYGYTF; d_call: .; j_call: TRBJ1-2; clone_size: many; v_call: TRBV12-3/TRBV12-4
cdr3_nt: TGTGCCAGCAGCCATTTAGGGATCGGGGAGACCCAGTACTTC; cdr3_aa: CASSHLGIGETQYF; d_call: .; j_call: TRBJ2-5; clone_size: many; v_call: TRBV3-1
cdr3_nt: TGTGCCTGGAGTGGACAGGGAAACTATGGCTACACCTTC; cdr3_aa: CAWSGQGNYGYTF; d_call: TRBD1; j_call: TRBJ1-2; clone_size: many; v_call: TRBV30
cdr3_nt: TGTGCCAGCAGCCGAACAGGGAGAGGACAGCCCCAGCATTTT; cdr3_aa: CASSRTGRGQPQHF; d_call: .; j_call: TRBJ1-5; clone_size: few; v_call: TRBV27
cdr3_nt: TGTGCCACCAGCAGAGCTTATACAGATACGCAGTATTTT; cdr3_aa: CATSRAYTDTQYF; d_call: .; j_call: TRBJ2-3; clone_size: many; v_call: TRBV15
cdr3_nt: TGTGCCAGCAGTGTAAGCCTCGGCAGGGGAGAATCACCCCTCCACTTT; cdr3_aa: CASSVSLGRGESPLHF; d_call: .; j_call: TRBJ1-6; clone_size: .; v_call: TRBV2
cdr3_nt: TGCGCCTCTCGATTCGCCCCGGGTGTGAACACTGAAGCTTTCTTT; cdr3_aa: CASRFAPGVNTEAFF; d_call: .; j_call: TRBJ1-1; clone_size: many; v_call: TRBV5-1
cdr3_nt: TGTGCCAGTAGTATAAACTCTGGGGAGCTGTTTTTT; cdr3_aa: CASSINSGELFF; d_call: .; j_call: TRBJ2-2; clone_size: few; v_call: TRBV19
cdr3_nt: TGCGCCAGCAACGTGGAGGGGGCAGTCAATGAGCAGTTCTTC; cdr3_aa: CASNVEGAVNEQFF; d_call: .; j_call: TRBJ2-1; clone_size: .; v_call: TRBV4-1
cdr3_nt: TGTGCCAGTAGTATACAGGGTTGGCCGAGCAATCAGCCCCAGCATTTT; cdr3_aa: CASSIQGWPSNQPQHF; d_call: .; j_call: TRBJ1-5; clone_size: few; v_call: TRBV19
cdr3_nt: TGTGCCAGCAGCCACCTGACAGGAGGAGCCTCCGAGCAGTACTTC; cdr3_aa: CASSHLTGGASEQYF; d_call: .; j_call: TRBJ2-7; clone_size: many; v_call: TRBV14
cdr3_nt: TGCAGTGCTACCTCCGGACTAGCGGGAGTTGAGCAGTTCTTC; cdr3_aa: CSATSGLAGVEQFF; d_call: TRBD2; j_call: TRBJ2-1; clone_size: once; v_call: TRBV20-1
cdr3_nt: TGTGCCACCAGCAGAATACAGTCGAATAAACACGGTGAAGCTTTCTTT; cdr3_aa: CATSRIQSNKHGEAFF; d_call: .; j_call: TRBJ1-1; clone_size: many; v_call: TRBV15
cdr3_nt: TGTGCCAGTAGTATGGATGACGGGGGTAATGAGCAGTTCTTC; cdr3_aa: CASSMDDGGNEQFF; d_call: .; j_call: TRBJ2-1; clone_size: .; v_call: TRBV19
cdr3_nt: TGTGCCAGCAGTGAATCTCTAGCGGCGTACCAAGAGACCCAGTACTTC; cdr3_aa: CASSESLAAYQETQYF; d_call: TRBD2; j_call: TRBJ2-5; clone_size: many; v_call: TRBV25-1
cdr3_nt: TGTGCCACCAGTGATCCAGGGATTGGCTACACCTTC; cdr3_aa: CATSDPGIGYTF; d_call: .; j_call: TRBJ1-2; clone_size: few; v_call: TRBV24-1
cdr3_nt: TGTGCCAGCAGAAAGGGACTAGCGGGCACAGATACGCAGTATTTT; cdr3_aa: CASRKGLAGTDTQYF; d_call: TRBD2; j_call: TRBJ2-3; clone_size: .; v_call: TRBV6-1
cdr3_nt: TGTGCCAGCTCTAAATCGGGGGGGGACCAGCCCCAGCATTTT; cdr3_aa: CASSKSGGDQPQHF; d_call: .; j_call: TRBJ1-5; clone_size: many; v_call: TRBV18
cdr3_nt: TGCGCCAGCAGCTTGGCACCTAACTATGGCTACACCTTC; cdr3_aa: CASSLAPNYGYTF; d_call: .; j_call: TRBJ1-2; clone_size: many; v_call: TRBV5-1
cdr3_nt: TGTGCCACCGTGGGCCCCCCGGCGGGGGAGCTGTTTTTT; cdr3_aa: CATVGPPAGELFF; d_call: .; j_call: TRBJ2-2; clone_size: many; v_call: TRBV12-3/TRBV12-4
cdr3_nt: TGCGCCAGCAGCCCTGGACGGGGGGCTCGTCAGACTGAAGCTTTCTTT; cdr3_aa: CASSPGRGARQTEAFF; d_call: .; j_call: TRBJ1-1; clone_size: .; v_call: TRBV5-1